The TCR beta chain under discussion was sequenced for a study of blood T cell repertoires in COVID-19. The data were produced by immunoSEQ multiplex PCR, yet TCRdb's version contains in-frame clones alone and is incomplete. The table records a few hundred thousand clones, around nine tenths of them present only once. This clone came up many times. The CDR3 is 15 residues long. The germline V gene has CDR1 LNHDA and CDR2 SQIVND (reference sequence). With V trimmed by 5 bases and J by 3 bases, 6 bases remained unmatched. The sample taken for sequencing was peripheral blood. The origin of this receptor is a woman aged 55-69 years with COVID-19, enrolled during active disease. V is TRBV19 and J is TRBJ2-7, with 11 bases identical to TRBD1. CDR3: CASSPRTGGFYEQYF. The CDR3, as DNA: TGTGCCAGTAGTCCCCGGACAGGGGGCTTCTACGAGCAGTACTTC.